The entry below gives a single T cell receptor beta chain sequence along with its context. No antigen is known for it. This record belongs to a study of response to subunit inactivated influenza vaccine. Study-wide results and limits: There was a suggestion from the authors that each seasonal influenza vaccination recruits few new T cells.

The CDR3 extends over 15 amino acids. V was trimmed by 0 bases and J by 8 bases, leaving 13 bases between them. Germline V gives CDR1 ENHRY, CDR2 SYGVKD. TCRdb ran MiXCR on the RT-PCR reads and lists one entry per CDR3 protein. There are about half a million distinct CDR3 sequences in the sample; about 10% occur only once, and about 12% lies in the top ten. V gene TRBV10-3 combines with J gene TRBJ1-4; possibly TRBD1 for D (5 bases). The source material was PBMCs from blood, sampled 45 days after vaccination. The receptor was isolated from a man aged 50 or older who received an inactivated influenza vaccine. The CDR3 loop is CAISESGRGEEKLFF. The CDR3 DNA is TGTGCCATCAGTGAGTCCGGCAGAGGGGAGGAAAAACTGTTTTTT.